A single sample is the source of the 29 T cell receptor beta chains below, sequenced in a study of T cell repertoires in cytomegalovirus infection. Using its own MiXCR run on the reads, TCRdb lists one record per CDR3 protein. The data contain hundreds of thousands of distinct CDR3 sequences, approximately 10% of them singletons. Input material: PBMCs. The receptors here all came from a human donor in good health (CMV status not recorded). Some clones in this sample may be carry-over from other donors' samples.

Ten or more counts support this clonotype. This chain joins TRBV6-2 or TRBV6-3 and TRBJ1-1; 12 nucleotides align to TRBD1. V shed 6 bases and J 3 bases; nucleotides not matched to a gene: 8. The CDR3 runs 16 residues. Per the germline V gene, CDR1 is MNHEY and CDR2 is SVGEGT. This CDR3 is CASSQGTGGPDTEAFF. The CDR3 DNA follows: TGTGCCAGCAGCCAAGGGACAGGGGGCCCGGACACTGAAGCTTTCTTT.

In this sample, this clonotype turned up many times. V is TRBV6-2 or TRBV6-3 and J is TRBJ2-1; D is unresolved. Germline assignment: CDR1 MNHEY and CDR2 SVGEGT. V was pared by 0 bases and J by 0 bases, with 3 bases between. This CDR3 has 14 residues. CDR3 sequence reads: CASSYSSSYNEQFF. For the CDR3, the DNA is TGTGCCAGCAGTTACTCGAGCTCCTACAATGAGCAGTTCTTC.

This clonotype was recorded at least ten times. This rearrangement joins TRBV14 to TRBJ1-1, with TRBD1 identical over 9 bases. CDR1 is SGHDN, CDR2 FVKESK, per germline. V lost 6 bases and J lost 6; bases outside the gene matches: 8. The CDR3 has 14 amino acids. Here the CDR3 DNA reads TGTGCCAGCAGGGACAGGACAGGGGTGGCTGAAGCTTTCTTT. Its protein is CASRDRTGVAEAFF. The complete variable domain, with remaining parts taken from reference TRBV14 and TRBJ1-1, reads EAGVTQFPSHSVIEKGQTVTLRCDPISGHDNLYWYRRVMGKEIKFLLHFVKESKQDESGMPNNRFLAERTGGTYSTLKVQPAELEDSGVYFCASRDRTGVAEAFFGQGTRLTVV.

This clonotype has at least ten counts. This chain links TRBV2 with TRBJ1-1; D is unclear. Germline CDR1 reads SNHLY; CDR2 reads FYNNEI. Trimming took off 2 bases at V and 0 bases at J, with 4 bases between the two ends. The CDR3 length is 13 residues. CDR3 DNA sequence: TGTGCCAGCAGTGAAATAATGAACACTGAAGCTTTCTTT. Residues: CASSEIMNTEAFF.

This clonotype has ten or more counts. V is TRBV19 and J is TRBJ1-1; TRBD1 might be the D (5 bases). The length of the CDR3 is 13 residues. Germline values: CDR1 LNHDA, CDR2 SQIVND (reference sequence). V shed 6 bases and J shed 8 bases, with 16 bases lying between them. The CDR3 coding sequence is TGTGCCAGTAGCCCCGGGACTCCAACCGAAGCTTTCTTT. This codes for CASSPGTPTEAFF.

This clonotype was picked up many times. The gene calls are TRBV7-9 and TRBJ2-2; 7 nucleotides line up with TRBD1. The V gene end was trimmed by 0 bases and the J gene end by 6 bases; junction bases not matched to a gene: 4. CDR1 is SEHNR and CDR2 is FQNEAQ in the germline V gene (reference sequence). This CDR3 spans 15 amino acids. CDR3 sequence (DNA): TGTGCCAGCAGCTTAGCAAGGACAGGCCCCGGGGAGCTGTTTTTT. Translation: CASSLARTGPGELFF.

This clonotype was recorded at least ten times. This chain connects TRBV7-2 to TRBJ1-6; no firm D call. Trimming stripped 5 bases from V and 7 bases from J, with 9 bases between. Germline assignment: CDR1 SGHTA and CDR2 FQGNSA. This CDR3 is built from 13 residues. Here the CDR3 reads CASSLGLNSPLHF. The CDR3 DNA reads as TGTGCCAGCAGCCTTGGACTGAATTCACCCCTCCACTTT.

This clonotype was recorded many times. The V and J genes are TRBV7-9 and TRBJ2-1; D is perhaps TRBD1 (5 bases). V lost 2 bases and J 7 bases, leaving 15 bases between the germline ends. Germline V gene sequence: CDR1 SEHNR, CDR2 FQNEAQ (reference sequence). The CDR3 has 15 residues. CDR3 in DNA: TGTGCCAGCAGCTTAAAGGGGCCTGCTGGTAATGAGCAGTTCTTC. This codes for CASSLKGPAGNEQFF.

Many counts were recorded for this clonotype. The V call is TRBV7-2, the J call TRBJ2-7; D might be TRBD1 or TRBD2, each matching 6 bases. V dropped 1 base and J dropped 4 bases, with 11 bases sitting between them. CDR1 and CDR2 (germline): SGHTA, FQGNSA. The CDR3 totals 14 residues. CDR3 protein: CASSLVSGAYEQYV. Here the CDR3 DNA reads TGTGCCAGCAGCTTAGTTTCGGGGGCGTACGAGCAGTACGTC.

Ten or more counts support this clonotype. In DNA, the CDR3 is TGTGCCACCAGCAGAGATCTGGTTAGCGGGGAGACCCAGTACTTC. Its translation is CATSRDLVSGETQYF. The chain has TRBV15 and TRBJ2-5; 7 bases align to TRBD2. V was pared by 0 bases and J by 5 bases, with 6 bases of the junction left unmatched. CDR3 length equals 15 residues. Germline V gives CDR1 LNHNV, CDR2 YYDKDF (reference sequence).

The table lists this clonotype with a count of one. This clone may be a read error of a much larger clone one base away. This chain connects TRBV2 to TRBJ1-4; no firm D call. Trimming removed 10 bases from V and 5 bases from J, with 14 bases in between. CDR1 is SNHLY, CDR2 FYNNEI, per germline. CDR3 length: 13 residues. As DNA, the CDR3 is TGTGCCACCAGGACTGATGCCAATGAAAAACTGTTTTTT. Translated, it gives CATRTDANEKLFF.

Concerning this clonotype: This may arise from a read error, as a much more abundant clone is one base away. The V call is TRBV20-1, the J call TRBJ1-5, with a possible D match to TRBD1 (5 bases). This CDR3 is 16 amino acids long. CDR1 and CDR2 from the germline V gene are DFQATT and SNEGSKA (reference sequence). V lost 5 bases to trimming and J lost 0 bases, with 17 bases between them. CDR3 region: CSAGGAPILSNQPQHF. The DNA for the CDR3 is TGCAGTGCTGGAGGGGCCCCGATCCTTAGCAATCAGCCCCAGCATTTT.

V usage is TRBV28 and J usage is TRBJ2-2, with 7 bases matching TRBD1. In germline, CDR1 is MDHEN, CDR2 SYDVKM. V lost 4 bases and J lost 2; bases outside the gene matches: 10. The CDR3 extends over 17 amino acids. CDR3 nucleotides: TGTGCCAGCAGTTGGGCCTACGGGACAGTAAACACCGGGGAGCTGTTTTTT. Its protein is CASSWAYGTVNTGELFF.

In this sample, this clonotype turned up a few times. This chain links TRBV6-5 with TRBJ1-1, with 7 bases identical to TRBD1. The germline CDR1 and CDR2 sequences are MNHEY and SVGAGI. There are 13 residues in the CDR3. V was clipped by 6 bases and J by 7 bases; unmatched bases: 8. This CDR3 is CASSSLTGLEAFF. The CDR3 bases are TGTGCCAGCAGCTCTCTGACAGGGCTTGAAGCTTTCTTT.

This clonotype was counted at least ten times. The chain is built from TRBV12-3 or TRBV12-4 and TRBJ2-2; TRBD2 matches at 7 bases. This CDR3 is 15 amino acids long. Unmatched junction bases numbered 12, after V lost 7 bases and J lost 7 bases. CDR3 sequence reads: CASTTGRGSVGELFF. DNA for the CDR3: TGTGCCAGCACTACGGGGCGGGGGAGCGTCGGGGAGCTGTTTTTT.

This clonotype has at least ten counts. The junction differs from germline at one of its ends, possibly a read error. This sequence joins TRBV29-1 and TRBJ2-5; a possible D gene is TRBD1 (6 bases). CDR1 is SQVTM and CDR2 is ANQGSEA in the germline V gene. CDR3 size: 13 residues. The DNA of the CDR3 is TGCAGCGTTCAAGAAGGGGGAAGGGAGACCCAGTACTTC. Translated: CSVQEGGRETQYF.

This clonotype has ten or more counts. CDR3 sequence (DNA): TGTGCCAGCGATACAGGGGGGCGGGAGCTGTTTTTT. It is translated as CASDTGGRELFF. V is TRBV12-3 or TRBV12-4 and J is TRBJ2-2, with 8 positions matching TRBD1. Losses at the gene ends were 8 bases for V and 9 bases for J; bases not matched to a gene: 5. This CDR3 contains 12 residues.

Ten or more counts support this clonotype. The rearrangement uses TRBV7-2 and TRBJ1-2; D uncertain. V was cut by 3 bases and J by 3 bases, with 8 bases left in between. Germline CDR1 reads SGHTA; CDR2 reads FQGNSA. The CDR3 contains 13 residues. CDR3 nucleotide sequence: TGTGCCAGCAGCTTGAGTATTGACTATGGCTACACCTTC. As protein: CASSLSIDYGYTF. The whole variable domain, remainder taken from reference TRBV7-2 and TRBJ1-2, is GAGVSQSPSNKVTEKGKDVELRCDPISGHTALYWYRQSLGQGLEFLIYFQGNSAPDKSGLPSDRFSAERTGGSVSTLTIQRTQQEDSAVYLCASSLSIDYGYTFGSGTRLTVV.

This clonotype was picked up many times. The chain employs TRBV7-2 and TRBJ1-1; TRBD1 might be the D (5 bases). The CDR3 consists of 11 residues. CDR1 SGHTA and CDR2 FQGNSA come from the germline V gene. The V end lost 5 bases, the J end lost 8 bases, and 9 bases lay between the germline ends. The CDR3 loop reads CASSRQYEAFF. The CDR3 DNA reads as TGTGCCAGCAGCCGACAGTACGAAGCTTTCTTT.

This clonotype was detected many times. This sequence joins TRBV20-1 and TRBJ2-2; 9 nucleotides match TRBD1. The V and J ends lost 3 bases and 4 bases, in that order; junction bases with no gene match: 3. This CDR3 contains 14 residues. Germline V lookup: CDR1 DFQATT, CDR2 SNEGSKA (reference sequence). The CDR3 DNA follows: TGCAGTGCTAGGGACAGGGGCTCCACCGGGGAGCTGTTTTTT. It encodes CSARDRGSTGELFF.

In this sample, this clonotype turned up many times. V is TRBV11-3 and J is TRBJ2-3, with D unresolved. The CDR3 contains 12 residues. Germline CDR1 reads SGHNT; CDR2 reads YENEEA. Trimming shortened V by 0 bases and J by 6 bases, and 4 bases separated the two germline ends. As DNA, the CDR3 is TGTGCCAGCAGCTTAGATGGGGATACGCAGTATTTT. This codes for CASSLDGDTQYF.

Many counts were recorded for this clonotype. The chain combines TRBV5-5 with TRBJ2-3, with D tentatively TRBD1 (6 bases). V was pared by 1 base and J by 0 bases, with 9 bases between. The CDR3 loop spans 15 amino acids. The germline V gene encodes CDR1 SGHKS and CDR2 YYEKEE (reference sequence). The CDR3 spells CASSLTGPSTDTQYF. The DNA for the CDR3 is TGTGCCAGCAGCTTGACAGGGCCCAGCACAGATACGCAGTATTTT.

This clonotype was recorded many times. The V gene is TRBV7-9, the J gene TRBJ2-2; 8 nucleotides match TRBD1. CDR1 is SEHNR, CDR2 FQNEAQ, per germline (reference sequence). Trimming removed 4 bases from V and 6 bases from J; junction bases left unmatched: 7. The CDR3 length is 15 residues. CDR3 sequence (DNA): TGTGCCAGCAGCTACCCGGGACAGGTAGCCGGGGAGCTGTTTTTT. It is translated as CASSYPGQVAGELFF.

CDR3 residues: CSVEAAGNTEAFF. The CDR3 nucleotides read TGCAGCGTTGAAGCGGCGGGGAACACTGAAGCTTTCTTT. The chain recombines TRBV29-1 with TRBJ1-1; D not resolved. The germline V gene encodes CDR1 SQVTM and CDR2 ANQGSEA. Trimming stripped 1 base from V and 1 base from J, with 7 bases between. This CDR3 spans 13 amino acids.

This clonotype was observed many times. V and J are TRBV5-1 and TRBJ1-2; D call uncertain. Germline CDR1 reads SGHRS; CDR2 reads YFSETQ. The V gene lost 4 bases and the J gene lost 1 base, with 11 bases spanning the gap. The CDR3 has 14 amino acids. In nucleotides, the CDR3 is TGCGCCAGCAGCGCCGTCGAAGATAACTATGGCTACACCTTC. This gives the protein CASSAVEDNYGYTF.

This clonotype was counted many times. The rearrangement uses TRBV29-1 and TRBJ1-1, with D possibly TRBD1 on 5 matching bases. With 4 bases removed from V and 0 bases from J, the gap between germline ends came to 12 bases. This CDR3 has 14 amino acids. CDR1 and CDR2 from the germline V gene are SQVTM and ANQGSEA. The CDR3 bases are TGCAGCGTTGCCCCAGGGACCTTGAACACTGAAGCTTTCTTT. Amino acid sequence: CSVAPGTLNTEAFF.

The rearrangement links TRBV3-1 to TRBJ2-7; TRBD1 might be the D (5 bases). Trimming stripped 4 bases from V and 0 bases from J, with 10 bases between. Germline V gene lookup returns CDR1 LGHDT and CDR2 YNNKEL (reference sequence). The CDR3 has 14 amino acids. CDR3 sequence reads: CASSRTRSSYEQYF. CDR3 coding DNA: TGTGCCAGCAGCCGGACAAGGAGCTCCTACGAGCAGTACTTC.

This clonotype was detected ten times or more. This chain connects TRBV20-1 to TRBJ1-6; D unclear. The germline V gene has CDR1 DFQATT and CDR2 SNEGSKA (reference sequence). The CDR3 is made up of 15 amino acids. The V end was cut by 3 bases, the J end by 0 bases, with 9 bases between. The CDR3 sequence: CSARDLSSYNSPLHF. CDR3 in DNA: TGCAGTGCTAGGGACCTTAGCTCCTATAATTCACCCCTCCACTTT.

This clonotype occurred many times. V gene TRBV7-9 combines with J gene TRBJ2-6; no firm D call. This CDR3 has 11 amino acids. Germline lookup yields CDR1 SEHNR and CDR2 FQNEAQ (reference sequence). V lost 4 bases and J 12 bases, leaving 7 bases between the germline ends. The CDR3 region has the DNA TGTGCCAGCAGCTATCGGCCCGTCCTGACTTTC. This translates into CASSYRPVLTF.